A selection of T cell receptor beta chains follows, all from one sample in a study of breast tumors, draining lymph nodes, adjacent tissues. Each CDR3 protein is one row after TCRdb ran MiXCR on the multiplex PCR reads. The data show tens of thousands of distinct CDR3 sequences, around 30% seen once. The sample consisted of axillary lymph node tissue. The receptors shown here come from a female donor with breast cancer. Some clones in this sample may be carry-over from other donors' samples. CDR3s include the opening cysteine and the closing phenylalanine or tryptophan. D genes are given only for firm matches. Only part of the rows carry a size: once, few, many, or a class if the clone is expanded.

J gene: TRBJ1-1; D gene: -; clone size: -; V gene: TRBV6-5; CDR3 protein: CASSPAGGRAEAFF; CDR3 DNA: TGTGCCAGCAGTCCCGCCGGGGGGAGGGCTGAAGCTTTCTTT
J gene: TRBJ2-7; D gene: TRBD2; clone size: many; V gene: TRBV20-1; CDR3 protein: CSARRGMTSGRLTYEQYF; CDR3 DNA: TGCAGTGCTAGGAGGGGAATGACTAGCGGGAGGCTAACCTACGAGCAGTACTTC
J gene: TRBJ2-7; D gene: -; clone size: many; V gene: TRBV30; CDR3 protein: CAWNGGGSYEQYF; CDR3 DNA: TGTGCCTGGAACGGTGGGGGTTCCTACGAGCAGTACTTC
J gene: TRBJ1-2; D gene: -; clone size: many; V gene: TRBV6-5; CDR3 protein: CASSLLYSRGYTF; CDR3 DNA: TGTGCCAGCAGTCTATTATATTCGAGGGGCTACACCTTC
J gene: TRBJ2-7; D gene: TRBD2; clone size: many; V gene: TRBV5-1; CDR3 protein: CASSKGLAGNSYEQYF; CDR3 DNA: TGCGCCAGCAGCAAGGGACTAGCGGGGAACTCCTACGAGCAGTACTTC
J gene: TRBJ2-1; D gene: TRBD2; clone size: -; V gene: TRBV24-1; CDR3 protein: CATRDSGRGPYEQFF; CDR3 DNA: TGTGCCACCCGGGACAGCGGGAGGGGTCCATACGAGCAGTTCTTC
J gene: TRBJ1-4; D gene: -; clone size: -; V gene: TRBV6-1; CDR3 protein: CASRRGGPNEKLFF; CDR3 DNA: TGTGCCAGCAGACGCGGAGGGCCTAATGAAAAACTGTTTTTT
J gene: TRBJ2-1; D gene: TRBD2; clone size: many; V gene: TRBV20-1; CDR3 protein: CSARDVGLASNEQFF; CDR3 DNA: TGCAGTGCTAGAGATGTAGGACTAGCGTCCAATGAGCAGTTCTTC
J gene: TRBJ1-3; D gene: TRBD1; clone size: -; V gene: TRBV7-9; CDR3 protein: CASSRRDRGMGNTIYF; CDR3 DNA: TGTGCCAGCAGCCGGCGGGACAGGGGAATGGGAAACACCATATATTTT
J gene: TRBJ1-2; D gene: TRBD1; clone size: -; V gene: TRBV11-3; CDR3 protein: CASPQTGDYGYTF; CDR3 DNA: TGTGCCAGCCCACAGACAGGGGACTATGGCTACACCTTC
J gene: TRBJ1-1; D gene: -; clone size: few; V gene: TRBV5-7; CDR3 protein: CASSFPGSLNTEAFF; CDR3 DNA: TGTGCCAGCAGCTTCCCAGGGAGCTTGAACACTGAAGCTTTCTTT
J gene: TRBJ1-2; D gene: TRBD1; clone size: -; V gene: TRBV5-6; CDR3 protein: CATRYRGPDYGRTF; CDR3 DNA: TGTGCCACCAGGTACAGGGGGCCCGACTATGGCCGCACCTTC
J gene: TRBJ2-3; D gene: -; clone size: many; V gene: TRBV4-3; CDR3 protein: CASSQDLGAGSADTQYF; CDR3 DNA: TGCGCCAGCAGCCAAGATCTCGGGGCAGGGTCCGCAGATACGCAGTATTTT
J gene: TRBJ2-5; D gene: TRBD2; clone size: once; V gene: TRBV7-2; CDR3 protein: CASSAHLAGGTQYF; CDR3 DNA: TGTGCCAGCAGCGCCCATCTAGCGGGAGGGACCCAGTACTTC
J gene: TRBJ2-5; D gene: -; clone size: -; V gene: TRBV29-1; CDR3 protein: CSVPEALYQETQYF; CDR3 DNA: TGCAGCGTTCCGGAGGCCTTGTACCAAGAGACCCAGTACTTC